Listed here are 21 T cell receptor beta chains from one sample, sequenced in a study of blood T cell repertoires in COVID-19 (dated by TCRdb to about 2020). Library method: the immunoSEQ multiplex PCR assay. TCRdb stores this immuneACCESS table with in-frame sequences only. Part of the clones is absent; in the studies checked, under half of the shortfall reflects unresolved V genes, and no reason is known for the rest. The sample records tens of thousands of clones, roughly 87% of which are singletons. Under 4% of the sample lies in the top ten. The sample comprised peripheral blood. The receptor source for this set is a man aged 35 to 55 with COVID-19, enrolled during active disease.

The V and J genes are TRBV3-1 (or the pseudogene TRBV3-2) and TRBJ2-7, with D unresolved. CDR1 LGHDT and CDR2 YNNKEL come from the germline V gene (reference sequence). Trimming cost V 0 bases and J 3 bases, with 6 bases left between them. This CDR3 is built from 13 residues. The CDR3 loop is CASSQESHYEQYF. The CDR3 nucleotides read TGTGCCAGCAGCCAAGAATCCCACTACGAGCAGTACTTC.

The CDR3 sequence is CASSLSVLYRDPYEQYF. In nucleotides, the CDR3 is TGTGCCAGCAGCTTAAGTGTTCTGTACAGGGACCCCTACGAGCAGTACTTC. The chain links TRBV7-8 to TRBJ2-7, with a possible D match to TRBD1 (6 bases). Germline loops: CDR1 SGHVS, CDR2 FQNEAQ. CDR3 length: 17 amino acids. The germline V and J ends were trimmed by 2 bases and 2 bases, with 19 bases remaining between them.

The chain carries TRBV3-1 (or the pseudogene TRBV3-2) and TRBJ1-6, with a tentative D call TRBD1 (5 bases). The CDR3 length is 16 residues. With 4 bases removed from V and 11 bases from J, the gap between germline ends came to 21 bases. In germline, CDR1 is LGHDT, CDR2 YNNKEL (reference sequence). CDR3 sequence (DNA): TGTGCCAGCAGCCCTTCGGACATTAATGTTCAGCCACCCCTCCACTTT. It codes for CASSPSDINVQPPLHF.

This sequence joins TRBV5-4 and TRBJ1-2, with 7 bases identical to TRBD1. V lost 0 bases to trimming and J lost 6 bases; unmatched junction nucleotides: 5. This CDR3 contains 14 residues. The germline V gene encodes CDR1 SGHNT and CDR2 YYREEE (reference sequence). CDR3 sequence reads: CASSLAGQIHGYTF. In nucleotides, the CDR3 is TGTGCCAGCAGCTTGGCGGGACAGATTCATGGCTACACCTTC.

J is TRBJ1-2 and V is TRBV9; D is possibly TRBD1 (5 bases). Germline CDR1 reads SGDLS; CDR2 reads YYNGEE. The V and J ends lost 3 bases and 7 bases respectively, with 22 bases between them. The CDR3 has 16 amino acids. The CDR3 DNA reads TGTGCCAGCAGCGAGACCGGGACCCTCCGAGCGGGTGGCTACACCTTC. Encoded protein: CASSETGTLRAGGYTF.

In its sample, this clone was seen once. This chain links TRBV7-8 with TRBJ1-6; a possible D gene is TRBD1 (5 bases). CDR3 length: 14 residues. Germline loops: CDR1 SGHVS, CDR2 FQNEAQ. The germline V and J ends were trimmed by 7 bases and 8 bases, with 15 bases remaining between them. CDR3 residues: CASTARGEDSPLHF. CDR3 DNA sequence: TGTGCCAGCACCGCGAGAGGGGAGGATTCACCCCTCCACTTT.

The chain is built from TRBV27 and TRBJ2-4; 7 nucleotides match TRBD1. This CDR3 is 16 amino acids long. Losses at the gene ends were 10 bases for V and 1 base for J; bases not matched to a gene: 13. The V gene's germline CDR1 is MNHEY and CDR2 SMNVEV (reference sequence). The CDR3 protein is CATHPGQGEAKNIQYF. CDR3 nucleotide sequence: TGTGCCACCCACCCCGGCCAGGGGGAGGCCAAAAACATTCAGTACTTC.

The chain recombines TRBV6-6 with TRBJ1-1; D perhaps matches TRBD1 (5 bases). The CDR3 length is 13 residues. Per germline, CDR1 MNHNY and CDR2 SVGAGI (reference sequence). Trimming took off 0 bases at V and 10 bases at J, with 12 bases between the two ends. The CDR3 nucleotides read TGTGCCAGCAGTTACTCGACAGCATCAGTAGCTTTCTTT. It encodes CASSYSTASVAFF.

This rearrangement joins TRBV5-1 to TRBJ2-1; D gene uncertain. There are 11 residues in the CDR3. Germline lookup yields CDR1 SGHRS and CDR2 YFSETQ. V shed 1 base and J shed 7 bases, with 3 bases lying between them. The CDR3 is CASSLRNEQFF. For the CDR3, the DNA is TGCGCCAGCAGCTTGCGTAATGAGCAGTTCTTC. Full variable domain (remainder filled in from reference TRBV5-1 and TRBJ2-1): KAGVTQTPRYLIKTRGQQVTLSCSPISGHRSVSWYQQTPGQGLQFLFEYFSETQRNKGNFPGRFSGRQFSNSRSEMNVSTLELGDSALYLCASSLRNEQFFGPGTRLTVL.

The rearrangement links TRBV5-6 to TRBJ2-6; D is possibly TRBD2 (5 bases). Germline assignment: CDR1 SGHDT and CDR2 YYEEEE. The V end was cut by 1 base, the J end by 1 base, with 12 bases between. The CDR3 totals 17 residues. The CDR3 region has the DNA TGTGCCAGCAGCTTGCCGGGATTCACTTCTGGGGCCAACGTCCTGACTTTC. Translated, it gives CASSLPGFTSGANVLTF.

The V call is TRBV11-3, the J call TRBJ2-2; TRBD2 aligns across 8 bases. Germline trimming cut 5 bases from V and 7 bases from J; bases unmatched to any gene: 3. The CDR3 is 13 residues long. Per germline, CDR1 SGHNT and CDR2 YENEEA. CDR3 nucleotides: TGTGCCAGCAGCCCTAGCGGGTTCGGGGAGCTGTTTTTT. Amino acid sequence: CASSPSGFGELFF.

V usage is TRBV7-2 and J usage is TRBJ1-2, with unresolved D. Trimming pared 1 base from V and 1 base from J, leaving 10 bases between. Germline V gene data show CDR1 as SGHTA and CDR2 as FQGNSA. The CDR3 is 15 residues long. The CDR3 bases are TGTGCCAGCAGCTTAGTAGCAGCTGGTAACTATGGCTACACCTTC. Translated, it gives CASSLVAAGNYGYTF.

V and J are TRBV4-2 and TRBJ2-7; the match to TRBD2 covers 10 bases. This CDR3 spans 15 amino acids. V was clipped by 1 base and J by 5 bases; unmatched bases: 5. CDR1 is LGHNA, CDR2 YNFKEQ, per germline. The CDR3 loop is CASSQGLAGAHEQYF. The CDR3 DNA is TGTGCCAGCAGCCAAGGTCTAGCGGGAGCCCACGAGCAGTACTTC.

This sequence joins TRBV9 and TRBJ2-3, with D possibly matching TRBD2 (6 bases). Trimming left V 0 bases short and J 0 bases short, with 11 bases between. The CDR3 is 16 residues long. The V gene's germline CDR1 is SGDLS and CDR2 YYNGEE. The CDR3 sequence: CASSVEVGLSTDTQYF. The CDR3 DNA reads as TGTGCCAGCAGCGTAGAGGTCGGACTAAGCACAGATACGCAGTATTTT.

J is TRBJ1-1 and V is TRBV2; weak D call: TRBD1 (5 bases). Trimming cost V 2 bases and J 4 bases, with 17 bases left between them. Per the germline V gene, CDR1 is SNHLY and CDR2 is FYNNEI. The CDR3 runs to 16 residues. As DNA, the CDR3 is TGTGCCAGCAGTGAACAGGGTGGGGGGTTAGGCACTGAAGCTTTCTTT. Translation: CASSEQGGGLGTEAFF.

V and J are TRBV5-1 and TRBJ2-7; the match to TRBD1 covers 8 bases. CDR3 length equals 16 residues. J was trimmed by 5 bases and V by 4 bases; bases with no gene match: 14. Germline assignment: CDR1 SGHRS and CDR2 YFSETQ. The CDR3 DNA reads TGCGCCAGCAGCCCGAACTACGGGACAGGTACCCACGAGCAGTACTTC. Residues: CASSPNYGTGTHEQYF.

The CDR3 loop is CASSLAPIQGTNSPLHF. As DNA, the CDR3 is TGTGCCAGCAGCTTAGCCCCCATACAGGGGACCAATTCACCCCTCCACTTT. This chain uses TRBV7-6 with TRBJ1-6; 7 positions match TRBD1. Germline V gene data show CDR1 as SGHVS and CDR2 as FNYEAQ. V shed 0 bases and J 7 bases; nucleotides not matched to a gene: 9. The CDR3 covers 17 residues.

This chain uses TRBV5-1 with TRBJ2-3; D not certain. V was pared by 0 bases and J by 0 bases, with 8 bases between. The CDR3 runs to 15 residues. CDR1 is SGHRS, CDR2 YFSETQ, per germline. CDR3 sequence reads: CASSLVGLSTDTQYF. CDR3 nucleotides: TGCGCCAGCAGCTTGGTTGGGCTAAGCACAGATACGCAGTATTTT.

This sequence joins TRBV2 and TRBJ1-3, with D maybe TRBD1 (5 bases). The CDR3 is made up of 16 amino acids. Germline V gene lookup returns CDR1 SNHLY and CDR2 FYNNEI. V lost 6 bases to trimming and J lost 0 bases, with 15 bases between them. This chain's CDR3 is CASREQGPISGNTIYF. The CDR3 bases are TGTGCCAGCAGGGAGCAGGGCCCGATCTCTGGAAACACCATATATTTT.

The V and J genes are TRBV11-2 and TRBJ2-1, with D perhaps matching TRBD1 (5 bases). The CDR3 covers 14 residues. Trimming shortened V by 4 bases and J by 3 bases, and 10 bases separated the two germline ends. Germline CDR1 is SGHAT and CDR2 is FQNNGV. Written as DNA, the CDR3 is TGTGCCAGCAGCTCCCTCCAGGGCTACAATGAGCAGTTCTTC. Translating gives CASSSLQGYNEQFF.

The chain couples TRBV30 to TRBJ1-4, with D tentatively TRBD1 (5 bases). The V end lost 0 bases, the J end lost 7 bases, and 12 bases lay between the germline ends. In germline, CDR1 is GTSNPN, CDR2 SVGIG (reference sequence). There are 14 residues in the CDR3. The chain's CDR3 is CAWSVQGASEKLFF. The CDR3 nucleotides are TGTGCCTGGAGTGTACAAGGGGCCAGTGAAAAACTGTTTTTT.